The rows below give T cell receptor beta chains drawn from one sample of a study of cytomegalovirus exposure and HLA in healthy donors. Clones were read by immunoSEQ multiplex PCR, and TCRdb kept only the in-frame ones, dropping some. The sample yields roughly 200,000 clones, 75% seen once. The sequenced sample consisted of PBMCs. Receptor source: a male donor in good health and CMV-seronegative. Both conserved end residues are part of each CDR3. The D gene is left open where the match is weak. For some rows the clone size is stated as once, few or many, or as a class when expanded; others skip it.

>NA|NA|TRBJ2-3|TRBV9
CASSPNTPTSTDTQYF
TGTGCCAGCAGCCCAAATACGCCAACTAGCACAGATACGCAGTATTTT
>once|NA|TRBJ2-7|TRBV11-2
CASSLVLETYEQYF
TGTGCCAGCAGCTTAGTACTAGAAACCTACGAGCAGTACTTC
>NA|NA|TRBJ1-5|TRBV30
CAWSVRGGDGAQHF
TGTGCCTGGAGTGTACGGGGAGGAGACGGAGCCCAGCATTTT
>NA|TRBD2|TRBJ2-1|TRBV11-2
CASSLVGGGSIDEQFF
TGTGCCAGCAGCTTAGTAGGTGGCGGGAGTATAGATGAGCAGTTCTTC
>NA|NA|TRBJ2-2|TRBV7-6
CASSALPPDSSMNTGELFF
TGTGCCAGCAGCGCACTTCCCCCGGACAGCTCGATGAACACCGGGGAGCTGTTTTTT
>NA|TRBD2|TRBJ2-7|TRBV4-1
CASSQVTSGLYEQYF
TGCGCCAGCAGCCAGGTAACTAGCGGTCTCTACGAGCAGTACTTC
>NA|TRBD2|TRBJ2-1|TRBV11-3
CASSLRAGDVRDEQFF
TGTGCCAGCAGCTTACGGGCGGGAGACGTACGGGATGAGCAGTTCTTC
>NA|NA|TRBJ1-2|TRBV10-3
CAISWDTGGYGYTF
TGTGCCATCAGCTGGGACACCGGAGGCTATGGCTACACCTTC
>NA|NA|TRBJ1-6|TRBV30
CAWRKTDYNSPLHF
TGTGCCTGGAGGAAAACAGATTATAATTCACCCCTCCACTTT
>few|TRBD2|TRBJ2-3|TRBV19
CASTSGGASDTQYF
TGTGCCAGTACTAGCGGGGGGGCCTCAGATACGCAGTATTTT
>NA|TRBD1|TRBJ1-1|TRBV29-1
CSVGTAEAFF
TGCAGCGTCGGGACAGCTGAAGCTTTCTTT
>NA|TRBD2|TRBJ2-4|TRBV28
CASSLLATSGRIGSRNIQYF
TGTGCCAGCAGTTTATTGGCGACTAGCGGGAGGATAGGGTCTAGGAACATTCAGTACTTC
>NA|TRBD1|TRBJ1-1|TRBV4-2
CASSQRQGLSTEAFF
TGTGCCAGCAGCCAACGACAGGGCTTGAGTACTGAAGCTTTCTTT
>NA|NA|TRBJ1-5|TRBV10-3
CAIAAGDQPQHF
TGTGCCATCGCCGCAGGGGATCAGCCCCAGCATTTT
>NA|TRBD1|TRBJ2-3|TRBV10-1
CANYRGCTDTQYF
TGCGCCAATTACAGGGGATGCACAGATACGCAGTATTTT
>NA|NA|TRBJ1-5|TRBV28
CASIQGLSQPQHF
TGTGCCAGTATACAGGGTTTAAGTCAGCCCCAGCATTTT
>once|NA|TRBJ2-3|TRBV6-4
CASGRGLASTQYF
TGTGCCAGCGGAAGAGGGCTAGCCTCTACGCAGTATTTT
>NA|TRBD1|TRBJ1-3|TRBV30
CAWSRTGVRGNTIYF
TGTGCCTGGAGTAGGACAGGGGTTAGAGGAAACACCATATATTTT
>NA|NA|TRBJ2-7|TRBV7-3
CASSPRQGPYEQYF
TGTGCCAGCAGCCCTCGGCAGGGTCCGTACGAGCAGTACTTC
>NA|NA|TRBJ2-1|TRBV5-6
CAGGAGAYNEQFF
TGTGCCGGCGGGGCAGGAGCTTACAATGAGCAGTTCTTC
>NA|NA|TRBJ2-7|TRBV28
CATLTASSYEQYF
TGTGCCACCTTAACTGCCTCCTCCTACGAGCAGTACTTC
>NA|TRBD1|TRBJ1-5|TRBV6-5
CASSYNRGQSAPDF
TGTGCCAGCAGTTACAACAGGGGGCAATCAGCCCCTGATTTT
>NA|NA|TRBJ2-2|TRBV7-3
CASREQGNTGELFF
TGTGCCAGCAGGGAACAGGGGAACACCGGGGAGCTGTTTTTT
>NA|NA|TRBJ1-1|TRBV7-8
CASSSPERYGQLNTEAFF
TGTGCCAGCAGCTCACCGGAGCGGTACGGACAGCTGAACACTGAAGCTTTCTTT
>NA|TRBD2|TRBJ2-3|TRBV13
CASSSSGGLTQYF
TGTGCCAGCAGCTCCAGCGGGGGGTTGACGCAGTATTTT
>NA|TRBD1|TRBJ2-4|TRBV27
CASSRDPGQVRAVIF
TGTGCCAGCAGCCGGGACCCGGGACAGGTTCGGGCAGTGATATTC
>NA|TRBD1|TRBJ1-6|TRBV28
CASSLETGMHSPLHF
TGTGCCAGCAGTTTGGAGACAGGGATGCATTCACCCCTCCACTTT